These 25 T cell receptor beta chains were all obtained from the same sample, sequenced in a study of T cells in Graves' hyperthyroidism and ophthalmopathy (dated 2019 in TCRdb). Libraries came from multiplex PCR. Sequencing relied on an Illumina HiSeq 2000. TCR beta CDR3 regions were amplified from RNA transcripts. The first round of RT-PCR for the TCR CDR3 was performed with the HTBI primer set and the Qiagen OneStep RT-PCR kit. TCRdb trimmed the raw reads at Q25, called clones with MiXCR and kept productive beta chains. Every distinct CDR3 protein forms one entry, paired with its most common genes and DNA. The sample table records hundreds of thousands of distinct CDR3 sequences; about 17% of these occur just once. Jointly, the top ten make up approximately 3.8% of the sample. The specimen sequenced was blood. Receptors were obtained from a woman aged 30 to 39 with Graves' hyperthyroidism.

This clonotype showed up many times. CDR3 sequence reads: CASSEVSLAVSYEQYF. The CDR3 bases are TGTGCCAGCAGTGAAGTTAGCCTAGCAGTATCCTACGAGCAGTACTTC. This chain joins TRBV2 and TRBJ2-7; maybe TRBD2 (5 bases). Trimming left V 1 base short and J 1 base short, with 14 bases between. CDR1 is SNHLY and CDR2 is FYNNEI in the germline V gene. The CDR3 has 16 residues.

There are many counts of this clonotype. V and J are TRBV20-1 and TRBJ2-7; the D call may be TRBD1 or TRBD2 (5 bases each). The CDR3 is made up of 14 amino acids. Trimming left V 5 bases short and J 3 bases short, with 17 bases between. The germline V gene encodes CDR1 DFQATT and CDR2 SNEGSKA (reference sequence). The chain's CDR3 is CSAGQSRGNYEQYF. The CDR3 DNA sequence: TGCAGTGCTGGCCAGTCGAGGGGAAACTACGAGCAGTACTTC.

The chain is built from TRBV5-6 and TRBJ1-1, with 7 bases that match TRBD1. The CDR3 spans 13 residues. Germline trimming cut 5 bases from V and 10 bases from J; bases unmatched to any gene: 11. Per the germline V gene, CDR1 is SGHDT and CDR2 is YYEEEE. CDR3: CASSWDSGGGAFF. Here the CDR3 DNA reads TGTGCCAGCAGTTGGGACAGCGGCGGGGGAGCTTTCTTT.

The V and J genes are TRBV11-2 and TRBJ1-2; tentatively, D is TRBD1 (5 bases). Germline V gives CDR1 SGHAT, CDR2 FQNNGV. Trimming cost V 4 bases and J 8 bases, with 14 bases left between them. The CDR3 sequence is 13 residues long. In DNA, the CDR3 is TGTGCCAGCAGCTCCTACGGGGCGGAAGGCTACACCTTC. It is translated as CASSSYGAEGYTF.

V and J are TRBV28 and TRBJ1-2, with 8 bases that match TRBD1. V lost 7 bases to trimming and J lost 4 bases; unmatched junction nucleotides: 8. Germline assignment: CDR1 MDHEN and CDR2 SYDVKM. The CDR3 sequence is 14 residues long. The CDR3 protein is CASKTRGRGYGYTF. In nucleotides, the CDR3 is TGTGCCAGCAAGACCAGGGGGCGAGGCTATGGCTACACCTTC.

Regarding this clonotype: A much larger clone is a single base away; this may be a read error. The rearrangement links TRBV12-3 or TRBV12-4 to TRBJ2-7, with D tentatively TRBD2 (6 bases). The CDR3 is 14 amino acids. The DNA for the CDR3 is TGTGCCAGCAATTTAGGAGGGTGGACCTACGAGCAGTACTTC. The encoded protein is CASNLGGWTYEQYF.

The sample holds many counts of this clonotype. The rearrangement uses TRBV7-8 and TRBJ1-1; no definite D call. The CDR3 runs to 17 residues. Looked up from germline, CDR1 is SGHVS and CDR2 is FQNEAQ. V lost 1 base, J lost 6 bases, and 21 bases lay in between. CDR3 region: CASSLVGWATPGAEAFF. The CDR3 DNA follows: TGTGCCAGCAGCTTAGTAGGATGGGCCACACCGGGCGCTGAAGCTTTCTTT.

The genes are TRBV5-6 and TRBJ2-1, with D tentatively TRBD1 or TRBD2 (5 bases each). The CDR3 has 15 residues. Looked up from germline, CDR1 is SGHDT and CDR2 is YYEEEE. V shed 2 bases and J shed 4 bases, with 13 bases lying between them. The DNA for the CDR3 is TGTGCCAGCAGCTTTAACTCCTGGGGGTACAATGAGCAGTTCTTC. Its protein product is CASSFNSWGYNEQFF.

This clonotype was observed many times. The rearrangement uses TRBV11-3 and TRBJ2-1; D is perhaps TRBD2 (6 bases). V lost 5 bases and J 3 bases, leaving 14 bases between the germline ends. Germline V gene data show CDR1 as SGHNT and CDR2 as YENEEA. This CDR3 has 15 residues. The CDR3 protein is CASSRARDFYNEQFF. CDR3 sequence (DNA): TGTGCCAGCAGCCGAGCCCGGGACTTCTACAATGAGCAGTTCTTC.

A remark on this clonotype: A clone one base away is much larger, so this may be a read error. It is likely a read error, because the conserved phenylalanine at the end of the CDR3 is missing. This chain uses TRBV27 with TRBJ1-6; D ambiguous. CDR1 is MNHEY, CDR2 SMNVEV, per germline (reference sequence). The V end lost 5 bases, the J end lost 9 bases, and 14 bases lay between the germline ends. The CDR3 contains 14 residues. CDR3 in amino acids: CASSPRKETSPLHL. CDR3 bases: TGTGCCAGCAGTCCGCGGAAAGAAACTTCACCCCTCCACCTT.

There are a few counts of this clonotype. The rearrangement uses TRBV7-3 and TRBJ2-2; D might be TRBD2 (6 bases). CDR3 length: 16 residues. Germline V gives CDR1 SGHTA, CDR2 FQGTGA. The V and J ends lost 3 bases and 0 bases respectively, with 11 bases between them. This CDR3 is CASSFGLAPNTGELFF. In DNA, the CDR3 is TGTGCCAGCAGCTTCGGGCTAGCGCCGAACACCGGGGAGCTGTTTTTT.

This clonotype has a handful of counts. The J gene is TRBJ1-1, the V gene TRBV6-5; weak D call: TRBD1 (6 bases). The V gene lost 2 bases and the J gene lost 8 bases, with 15 bases spanning the gap. CDR1 and CDR2 (germline): MNHEY, SVGAGI. This CDR3 region has 14 residues. The CDR3 here is CASSYLRQEEEAFF. The CDR3, as DNA: TGTGCCAGCAGTTACCTTCGACAGGAGGAGGAAGCTTTCTTT.

The chain couples TRBV6-5 to TRBJ1-1; a weak D match, TRBD1 (6 bases). Per germline, CDR1 MNHEY and CDR2 SVGAGI. This CDR3 region has 17 residues. The V end was cut by 0 bases, the J end by 1 base, with 15 bases between. The CDR3 is CASSYSFRGASNTEAFF. The CDR3 DNA sequence: TGTGCCAGCAGTTACTCGTTTAGGGGGGCTTCGAACACTGAAGCTTTCTTT.

The table lists this clonotype with many counts. The chain combines TRBV29-1 with TRBJ2-1; D uncertain. The CDR3 sequence is 10 residues long. Per the germline V gene, CDR1 is SQVTM and CDR2 is ANQGSEA. Trimming removed 4 bases from V and 6 bases from J, with 4 bases in between. The CDR3 loop is CSVGANEQFF. CDR3 DNA: TGCAGCGTTGGGGCCAATGAGCAGTTCTTC.

Many counts were recorded for this clonotype. V is TRBV11-1 and J is TRBJ2-2; TRBD1 aligns across 9 bases. This CDR3 is 16 amino acids long. The ends lost 8 bases at V and 4 bases at J; junction bases unmatched: 11. Germline CDR1 is SGHAT and CDR2 is FQDESV (reference sequence). The CDR3 nucleotides are TGTGCCAGCGCCGGGGACAGGGTTTATGGCACCGGGGAGCTGTTTTTT. Its translation: CASAGDRVYGTGELFF.

This clonotype was seen a handful of times. In DNA, the CDR3 is TGTGCCAGCTCTCGGCCAACTAATGAAAAACTGTTTTTT. It encodes CASSRPTNEKLFF. This chain uses TRBV28 with TRBJ1-4; D ambiguous. V lost 8 bases to trimming and J lost 0 bases, with 7 bases between them. This CDR3 has 13 amino acids. The germline CDR1 and CDR2 sequences are MDHEN and SYDVKM.

The chain employs TRBV29-1 and TRBJ2-7, with 12 bases that match TRBD2. The CDR3 consists of 15 residues. V gave up 4 bases and J gave up 3 bases; unmatched junction bases: 7. Per germline, CDR1 SQVTM and CDR2 ANQGSEA. CDR3 sequence: CSVGFRLAGVYEQYF. The CDR3 region has the DNA TGCAGCGTTGGCTTCAGACTAGCGGGAGTCTACGAGCAGTACTTC.

The J gene is TRBJ1-3, the V gene TRBV7-8; maybe TRBD1 (5 bases). Germline V gives CDR1 SGHVS, CDR2 FQNEAQ. This CDR3 has 16 amino acids. The V end lost 4 bases, the J end lost 2 bases, and 15 bases lay between the germline ends. The CDR3 spells CASSSRRPGTGNTIYF. In nucleotides, the CDR3 is TGTGCCAGCAGCTCCCGCAGACCAGGGACTGGAAACACCATATATTTT.

This clonotype was recorded at least ten times. The rearrangement links TRBV6-2 or TRBV6-3 to TRBJ2-1; no clear D. Germline V CDR1 and CDR2: MNHEY, SVGEGT. There are 15 residues in the CDR3. V lost 5 bases, J lost 0 bases, and 11 bases lay in between. The chain's CDR3 is CASSQPGDSYNEQFF. In DNA, the CDR3 is TGTGCCAGCAGTCAACCTGGGGACTCCTACAATGAGCAGTTCTTC.

This clonotype was seen a few times. V is TRBV19 and J is TRBJ1-1, with D maybe TRBD1 (5 bases). In germline, CDR1 is LNHDA, CDR2 SQIVND (reference sequence). The ends were cut back, 4 bases at V and 0 bases at J, with 9 bases in the middle. The CDR3 spans 14 residues. CDR3 region: CASSNGHMNTEAFF. The CDR3, as DNA: TGTGCCAGTAGTAACGGACATATGAACACTGAAGCTTTCTTT.

The chain recombines TRBV20-1 with TRBJ1-4; D not resolved. The CDR3 has 15 amino acids. The germline V and J ends were trimmed by 4 bases and 5 bases, with 17 bases remaining between them. Germline CDR1 is DFQATT and CDR2 is SNEGSKA (reference sequence). CDR3 sequence: CSATEGWGSNEKLFF. The CDR3, as DNA: TGCAGTGCTACCGAAGGGTGGGGATCGAATGAAAAACTGTTTTTT.

This clonotype has a handful of counts. V usage is TRBV20-1 and J usage is TRBJ2-1, with TRBD2 matching 8 bases. The CDR3 has 18 residues. Trimming removed 1 base from V and 6 bases from J; junction bases left unmatched: 17. Germline CDR1 DFQATT, CDR2 SNEGSKA (reference sequence). The CDR3, as DNA: TGCAGTGCTAGAGCGTATACCGGGACTAGTGGGCCCCCCAATGAGCAGTTCTTC. It is translated as CSARAYTGTSGPPNEQFF.

This clonotype appeared once. The junction departs from germline at one end; a sequencing error may be responsible. V usage is TRBV5-1 and J usage is TRBJ2-7; D possibly corresponds to TRBD1 (6 bases). Germline CDR1 reads SGHRS; CDR2 reads YFSETQ. The CDR3 runs to 15 residues. CDR3 amino acids: CANSLTPDSSYEQYF. The CDR3 nucleotides read TGCGCCAACAGCTTGACCCCGGACAGCTCCTACGAGCAGTACTTC. The full variable domain, rest sourced from reference TRBV5-1 and TRBJ2-7, is KAGVTQTPRYLIKTRGQQVTLSCSPISGHRSVSWYQQTPGQGLQFLFEYFSETQRNKGNFPGRFSGRQFSNSRSEMNVSTLELGDSALYLCANSLTPDSSYEQYFGPGTRLTVT.

In this sample, this clonotype turned up once. The chain links TRBV28 to TRBJ2-3; TRBD2 matches at 7 bases. The V gene's germline CDR1 is MDHEN and CDR2 SYDVKM. This CDR3 has 14 amino acids. V shed 6 bases and J 4 bases; nucleotides not matched to a gene: 7. CDR3 in DNA: TGTGCCAGCAGCTACGGGAGGATGTCAGATACGCAGTATTTT. Protein sequence: CASSYGRMSDTQYF.

V is TRBV15 and J is TRBJ2-5; unclear D gene. V lost 0 bases and J lost 5, with 10 bases in between. The CDR3 sequence is 14 residues long. Germline-derived CDR1 and CDR2 are LNHNV and YYDKDF (reference sequence). The CDR3, as DNA: TGTGCCACCAGCAGAGATTGGGGTCGGGAGACCCAGTACTTC. Protein: CATSRDWGRETQYF.